This TCR beta chain was documented in a study of blood T cells in healthy people across ages. PCR was performed a second time for roughly 7 to 11 cycles using a sample-barcoded 5' primer and a J-beta primer mix. TCRdb independently ran MiXCR on the 5' RACE reads; one entry per CDR3 protein. The top ten clones hold 4% of a sample with approximately 1.5 million distinct CDR3 sequences, roughly 43% of them seen once. V was shortened by 1 base and J by 6 bases, with 7 bases between the two germline ends. The V gene's germline CDR1 is SGHVS and CDR2 FQNEAQ. The length of the CDR3 is 14 residues. This sequence originates from a woman aged 18-30 years in good health. The chain couples TRBV7-8 to TRBJ1-6; D uncertain. The sample consisted of blood. CDR3 nucleotides: TGTGCCAGCAGCTTAGTCAGCCCTAATTCACCCCTCCACTTT. Residues: CASSLVSPNSPLHF.